The clone carrying this T cell receptor beta chain was seen once. The antigen remains undetermined. Germline CDR1 and CDR2: SQVTM and ANQGSEA. Unmatched junction bases numbered 10, after V lost 7 bases and J lost 5 bases. This CDR3 spans 13 amino acids. This sample's time point: week 5, during vaccination. Every single dose of the vaccine, 300 ug of mutant IDH1 20-mer peptide, came with topical imiquimod. These data come from a study of a mutant IDH1 vaccine in newly diagnosed glioma. Assay: immunoSEQ multiplex PCR; the TCRdb copy retains only in-frame clones and omits some. The repertoire holds 25,000 to 30,000 clones, with 80% to 90% as singletons. Study conclusions and caveats: Apparently unrelated to pseudoprogression were changes in the top peripheral T cell clonotypes.

The receptor comes from a man aged 18 to 29 with glioma. This material consisted of PBMCs, taken from a glioma patient whose treatment included an IDH1 peptide vaccine. The rearrangement uses TRBV29-1 and TRBJ1-2; TRBD1 matches at 7 bases. The CDR3 nucleotides read TGCAGCGCATTAGGACAGGCCCCATATGGCTACACCTTC. Protein product: CSALGQAPYGYTF.